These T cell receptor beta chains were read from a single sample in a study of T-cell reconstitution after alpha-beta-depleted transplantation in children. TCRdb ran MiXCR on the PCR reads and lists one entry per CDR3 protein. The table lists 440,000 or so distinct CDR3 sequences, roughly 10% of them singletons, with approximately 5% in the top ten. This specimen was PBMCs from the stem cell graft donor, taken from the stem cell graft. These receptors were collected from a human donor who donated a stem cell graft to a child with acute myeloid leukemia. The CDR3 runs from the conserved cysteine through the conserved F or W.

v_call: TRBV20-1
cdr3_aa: CSASLSGVHTEAFF

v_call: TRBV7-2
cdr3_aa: CASSLIGWEGGETQYF

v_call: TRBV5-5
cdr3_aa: CASSLEGVPSYEQYF

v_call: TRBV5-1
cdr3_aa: CASCSDSPGDTQYF

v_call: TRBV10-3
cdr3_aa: CAIRQQGGETQYF

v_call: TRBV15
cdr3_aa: CATSRSLGQDSSGNTIYF

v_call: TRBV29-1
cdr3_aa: CSASSTSGAEEQYF

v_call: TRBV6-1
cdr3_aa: CASSEAKGVPFYGYTF

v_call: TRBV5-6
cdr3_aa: CASSIQREFREQYF

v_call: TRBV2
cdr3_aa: CADSASGAQEQFF

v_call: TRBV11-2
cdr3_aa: CASSYTIGETQYF

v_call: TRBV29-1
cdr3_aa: CSVERARGGETQYF

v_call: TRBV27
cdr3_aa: CASKYRSYNSPLHF

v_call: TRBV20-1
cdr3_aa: CSAVTSGSYNEQFF

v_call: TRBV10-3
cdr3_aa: CAISEEGAGNTIYF

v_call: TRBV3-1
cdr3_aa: CASSPLAPGFDTQYF

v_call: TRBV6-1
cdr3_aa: CASTLTGENTEAFF

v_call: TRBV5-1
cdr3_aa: CASSLDGVTDTQYF

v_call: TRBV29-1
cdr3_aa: CSVDRDGNEKLFF

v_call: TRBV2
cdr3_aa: CASSVGTEAFF

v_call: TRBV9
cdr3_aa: CASSVATGVPDTQYF

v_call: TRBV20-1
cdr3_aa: CSARRVGSYEQYF

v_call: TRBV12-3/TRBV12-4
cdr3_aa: CASSPARGTRGAFF

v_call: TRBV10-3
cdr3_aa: CAISDYYETQYF

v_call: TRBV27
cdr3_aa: CASSSLGGRSSYEQYF

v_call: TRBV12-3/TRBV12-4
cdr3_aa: CASSLGATSTDTQYF

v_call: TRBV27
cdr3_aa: CASSLGGQGNYGYTF

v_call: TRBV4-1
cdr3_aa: CASSRGDGTGGTGELFF

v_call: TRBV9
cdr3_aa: CASSVGERDRVHEQYF

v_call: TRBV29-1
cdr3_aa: CSVATGFANYGYTF

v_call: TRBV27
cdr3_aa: CASSPLGLGSRDTQYF

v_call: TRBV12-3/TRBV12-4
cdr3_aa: CASRPTGPGEKLFF

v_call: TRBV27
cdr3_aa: CASSLGLAGAQETQYF

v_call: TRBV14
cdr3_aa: CASSQDLIREETQYF

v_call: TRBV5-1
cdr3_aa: CASSLQGAPSPLHF

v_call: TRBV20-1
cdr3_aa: CSARENGINEQFF

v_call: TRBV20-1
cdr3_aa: CSAKRGGTSGANVLTF

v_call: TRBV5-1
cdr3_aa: CASSLAWGSTDTQYF